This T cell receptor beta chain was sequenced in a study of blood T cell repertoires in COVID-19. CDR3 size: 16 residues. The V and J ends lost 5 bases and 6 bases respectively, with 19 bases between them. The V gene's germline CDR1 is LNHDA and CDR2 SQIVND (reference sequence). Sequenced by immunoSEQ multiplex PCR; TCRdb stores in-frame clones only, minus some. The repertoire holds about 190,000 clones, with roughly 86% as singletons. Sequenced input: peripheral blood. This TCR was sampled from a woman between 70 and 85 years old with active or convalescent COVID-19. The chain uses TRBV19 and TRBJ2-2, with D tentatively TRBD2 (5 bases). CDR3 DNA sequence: TGTGCCAGTAGTGACCCTAGTCAGTGGGAGCCCGGGGAGCTGTTTTTT. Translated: CASSDPSQWEPGELFF. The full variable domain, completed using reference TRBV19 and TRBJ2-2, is DGGITQSPKYLFRKEGQNVTLSCEQNLNHDAMYWYRQDPGQGLRLIYYSQIVNDFQKGDIAEGYSVSREKKESFPLTVTSAQKNPTAFYLCASSDPSQWEPGELFFGEGSRLTVL.